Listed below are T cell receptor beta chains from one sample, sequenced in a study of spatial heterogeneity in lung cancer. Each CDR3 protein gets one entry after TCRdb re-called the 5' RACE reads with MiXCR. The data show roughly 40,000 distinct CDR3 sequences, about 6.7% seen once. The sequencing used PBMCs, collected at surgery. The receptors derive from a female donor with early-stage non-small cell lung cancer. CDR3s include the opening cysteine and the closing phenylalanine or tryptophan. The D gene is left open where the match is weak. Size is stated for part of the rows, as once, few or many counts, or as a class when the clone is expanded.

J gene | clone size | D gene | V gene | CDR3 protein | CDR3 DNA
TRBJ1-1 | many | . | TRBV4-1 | CASSHPIGEPTEAFF | TGCGCCAGCAGCCATCCTATTGGGGAGCCCACTGAAGCTTTCTTT
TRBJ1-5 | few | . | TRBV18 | CASSGQTNQPQHF | TGTGCCAGCTCCGGACAGACTAATCAGCCCCAGCATTTT
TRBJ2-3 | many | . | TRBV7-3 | CASSSRLGTDTQYF | TGTGCCAGCAGCTCCAGACTGGGCACAGATACGCAGTATTTT
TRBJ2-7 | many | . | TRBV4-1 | CASSRISGTLTYEQYF | TGCGCCAGCAGCCGAATTTCCGGGACATTAACCTACGAGCAGTACTTC
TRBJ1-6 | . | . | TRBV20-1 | CSSRRGGGSPLHF | TGCAGTTCCCGCCGCGGGGGTGGTTCACCCCTCCACTTT
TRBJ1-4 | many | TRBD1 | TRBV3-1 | CASSQVHRGLSTNEKLFF | TGTGCCAGCAGCCAAGTTCACAGGGGATTATCGACTAATGAAAAACTGTTTTTT
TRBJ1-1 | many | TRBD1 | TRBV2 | CASSRRPTGGMNTEAFF | TGTGCCAGCAGTCGTCGACCAACAGGGGGCATGAACACTGAAGCTTTCTTT
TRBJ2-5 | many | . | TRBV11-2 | CASSLGADQTQYF | TGTGCCAGCAGCTTAGGGGCGGACCAGACCCAGTACTTC
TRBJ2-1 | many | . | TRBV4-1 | CASSQGGGPLGDEQFF | TGCGCCAGCAGCCAGGGAGGGGGTCCCCTCGGGGATGAGCAGTTCTTC
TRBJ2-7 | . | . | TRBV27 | CASSFRQTYEQYF | TGTGCCAGCAGTTTCCGGCAGACCTACGAGCAGTACTTC
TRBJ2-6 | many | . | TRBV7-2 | CASSPRTSGANVLTF | TGTGCCAGCAGCCCACGAACCTCTGGGGCCAACGTCCTGACTTTC
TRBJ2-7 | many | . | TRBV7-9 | CASSSTSRYYEQYF | TGTGCCAGCAGCTCAACTAGTCGATACTACGAGCAGTACTTC
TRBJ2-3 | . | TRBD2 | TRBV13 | CASSRDYPGTDTQYF | TGTGCCAGCAGCCGGGACTATCCTGGCACAGATACGCAGTATTTT
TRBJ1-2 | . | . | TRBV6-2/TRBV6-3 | CASTSPSDGNGYTF | TGTGCCAGCACCTCACCCTCGGACGGCAATGGCTACACCTTC
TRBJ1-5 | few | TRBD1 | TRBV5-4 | CASPSRDRPRQPQHF | TGTGCCAGCCCGAGCCGGGACAGGCCGCGCCAGCCCCAGCATTTT
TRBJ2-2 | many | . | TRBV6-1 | CASSEAGAGELFF | TGTGCCAGCAGTGAAGCAGGGGCCGGGGAGCTGTTTTTT
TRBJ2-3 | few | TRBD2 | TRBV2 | CATAGVTDTQYF | TGTGCCACAGCGGGGGTGACAGATACGCAGTATTTT
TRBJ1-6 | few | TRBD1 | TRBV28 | CATRGQGSSYNSPLHF | TGTGCCACCCGAGGACAGGGAAGCTCCTATAATTCACCCCTCCACTTT
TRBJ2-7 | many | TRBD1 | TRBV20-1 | CSAREGTGLGYEQYF | TGCAGTGCTAGAGAAGGGACAGGGCTTGGTTACGAGCAGTACTTC
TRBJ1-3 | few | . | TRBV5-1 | CASRIELGGNTIYF | TGCGCCAGCAGGATCGAGCTGGGCGGAAACACCATATATTTT
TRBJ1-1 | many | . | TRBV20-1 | CSAPRDANTEAFF | TGCAGTGCGCCCCGGGATGCCAACACTGAAGCTTTCTTT
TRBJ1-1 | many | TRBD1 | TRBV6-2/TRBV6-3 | CASRRDRGPRTEAFF | TGTGCCAGCAGGCGGGACAGGGGGCCGCGGACTGAAGCTTTCTTT
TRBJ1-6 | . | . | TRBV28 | CASILRGPVKNSPLHF | TGTGCCAGCATCTTAAGGGGACCAGTAAAGAATTCACCCCTCCACTTT
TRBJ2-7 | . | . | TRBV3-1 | CASSRLQTSEQYF | TGTGCCAGCTCCCGGCTCCAAACATCCGAGCAGTACTTC
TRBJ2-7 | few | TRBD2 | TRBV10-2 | CASSPTSGACEQYF | TGCGCCAGCAGCCCGACTAGCGGGGCCTGCGAGCAGTACTTC
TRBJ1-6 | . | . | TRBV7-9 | CANSRLNGSPLHF | TGTGCCAACAGCAGGTTGAATGGCTCACCCCTCCACTTT
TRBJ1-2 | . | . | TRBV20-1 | CSARGYTF | TGCAGTGCTAGAGGCTACACCTTC
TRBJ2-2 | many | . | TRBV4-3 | CASSLQRLTAGELFF | TGCGCCAGCAGCCTCCAGCGGTTAACGGCCGGGGAGCTGTTTTTT
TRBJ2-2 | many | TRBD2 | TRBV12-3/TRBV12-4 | CASSGLAGGPGELFF | TGTGCCAGCAGTGGACTAGCGGGGGGGCCCGGGGAGCTGTTTTTT
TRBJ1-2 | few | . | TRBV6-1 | CASSEEGYGYTF | TGTGCCAGCAGTGAAGAGGGCTATGGCTACACCTTC
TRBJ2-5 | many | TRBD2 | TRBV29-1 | CSVEGTSGEETQYF | TGCAGCGTCGAAGGGACTAGCGGGGAAGAGACCCAGTACTTC
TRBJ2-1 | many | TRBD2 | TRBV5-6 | CASSLGGGAYNEQFF | TGTGCCAGCAGCTTGGGCGGGGGAGCCTACAATGAGCAGTTCTTC
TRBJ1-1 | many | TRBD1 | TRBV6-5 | CASSKDRVRSEAFF | TGTGCCAGCAGCAAAGACAGGGTGAGGTCTGAAGCTTTCTTT
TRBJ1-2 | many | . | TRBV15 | CATSRDLGLTYGYTF | TGTGCCACCAGCAGAGATCTAGGCCTGACCTATGGCTACACCTTC
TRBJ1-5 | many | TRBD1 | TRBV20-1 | CSARKDRAAQHF | TGCAGTGCTAGAAAAGACAGGGCGGCCCAGCATTTT
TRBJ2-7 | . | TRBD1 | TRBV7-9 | CATNNRGNEQYF | TGTGCCACCAATAACAGGGGAAACGAGCAGTACTTC
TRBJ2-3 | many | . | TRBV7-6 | CASSLAGAPGDTQYF | TGTGCCAGCAGCCTGGCGGGGGCTCCAGGAGATACGCAGTATTTT
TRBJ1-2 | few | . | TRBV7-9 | CASSFDSYGYTF | TGTGCCAGCAGCTTCGACAGCTATGGCTACACCTTC
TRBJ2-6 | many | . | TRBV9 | CASSVVDSGANVLTF | TGTGCCAGCAGCGTAGTGGACTCTGGGGCCAACGTCCTGACTTTC
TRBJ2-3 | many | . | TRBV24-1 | CATSDREDQDTQYF | TGTGCCACCAGTGACAGGGAAGATCAGGATACGCAGTATTTT
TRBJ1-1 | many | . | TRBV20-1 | CSARDTGKAPEAFF | TGCAGTGCTAGAGATACCGGGAAAGCACCGGAAGCTTTCTTT
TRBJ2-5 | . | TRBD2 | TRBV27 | CASSTGLAGALGETQYF | TGTGCCAGCAGTACCGGACTAGCGGGGGCCCTGGGAGAGACCCAGTACTTC
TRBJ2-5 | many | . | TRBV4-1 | CASSQGASQVQETQYF | TGCGCCAGCAGCCAAGGGGCCTCGCAGGTTCAAGAGACCCAGTACTTC
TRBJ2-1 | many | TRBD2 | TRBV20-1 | CSARASGRYNEQFF | TGCAGTGCTAGGGCTAGCGGGAGGTACAATGAGCAGTTCTTC
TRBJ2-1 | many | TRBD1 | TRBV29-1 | CSGRDRAFNEQFF | TGCAGCGGTCGGGACAGGGCCTTCAATGAGCAGTTCTTC
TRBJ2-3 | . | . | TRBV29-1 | CSVEGGQSTDTQYF | TGCAGCGTTGAGGGGGGGCAGAGCACAGATACGCAGTATTTT